One and the same sample provided the 20 T cell receptor beta chains below, sequenced in a study of shared clonotypes between healthy human individuals. Libraries were prepared by immunoSEQ multiplex PCR; TCRdb keeps only in-frame clonotypes and omits some of them. Among millions of clones, around nine tenths were seen once, and the ten largest hold more than 0.12%. Input material: naive CD4+ T cells sorted from blood. The subset denotes: CD45RA+ positively selected. These receptors were taken from a man aged 18 to 29 in good health.

The V call is TRBV15, the J call TRBJ2-3, with a possible D match to TRBD2 (6 bases). The V end was cut by 1 base, the J end by 0 bases, with 8 bases between. The germline V gene has CDR1 LNHNV and CDR2 YYDKDF (reference sequence). CDR3 length: 15 amino acids. The chain's CDR3 is CATSRVAASTDTQYF. CDR3 DNA sequence: TGTGCCACCAGCAGAGTAGCGGCTAGCACAGATACGCAGTATTTT. The whole variable domain, remainder taken from reference TRBV15 and TRBJ2-3, is DAMVIQNPRYQVTQFGKPVTLSCSQTLNHNVMYWYQQKSSQAPKLLFHYYDKDFNNEADTPDNFQSRRPNTSFCFLDIRSPGLGDTAMYLCATSRVAASTDTQYFGPGTRLTVL.

V usage is TRBV11-1 and J usage is TRBJ1-1; a weak D match, TRBD1 (5 bases). Germline lookup yields CDR1 SGHAT and CDR2 FQDESV (reference sequence). Trimming pared 2 bases from V and 7 bases from J, leaving 17 bases between. The CDR3 runs 15 residues. CDR3 in DNA: TGTGCCAGCAGCTTATCGGTCGGGGGGAGTTATGAAGCTTTCTTT. Encoded protein: CASSLSVGGSYEAFF.

Worth noting for this clone: Other DNA sequences in this specimen translate into the identical CDR3. This sequence joins TRBV28 and TRBJ2-5, with 10 bases matching TRBD1. The J call is uncertain, as TRBJ2-7 better fits the DNA end. The V gene's germline CDR1 is MDHEN and CDR2 SYDVKM. There are 11 residues in the CDR3. DNA for the CDR3: TGTGCCTCGGGACAGGGGTACGAGCAGTACTTC. It is translated as CASGQGYEQYF.

The chain links TRBV11-2 to TRBJ2-1; D might be TRBD2 (6 bases). The germline gives CDR1 SGHAT, CDR2 FQNNGV. V gave up 0 bases and J gave up 4 bases, with 13 bases separating them. The CDR3 spans 16 residues. CDR3 sequence reads: CASSLDMASGYNEQFF. For the CDR3, the DNA is TGTGCCAGCAGCTTAGATATGGCCAGCGGGTACAATGAGCAGTTCTTC. The variable domain in full, with the rest retrieved from reference TRBV11-2 and TRBJ2-1, is EAGVAQSPRYKIIEKRQSVAFWCNPISGHATLYWYQQILGQGPKLLIQFQNNGVVDDSQLPKDRFSAERLKGVDSTLKIQPAKLEDSAVYLCASSLDMASGYNEQFFGPGTRLTVL.

The chain carries TRBV15 and TRBJ2-5; D gene ambiguous. Germline V gives CDR1 LNHNV, CDR2 YYDKDF (reference sequence). The CDR3 contains 15 residues. Trimming stripped 0 bases from V and 0 bases from J, with 8 bases between. This chain's CDR3 is CATSRDHANQETQYF. In nucleotides, the CDR3 is TGTGCCACCAGCAGAGATCATGCTAACCAAGAGACCCAGTACTTC. Together with reference TRBV15 and TRBJ2-5, the CDR3 gives the full variable domain: DAMVIQNPRYQVTQFGKPVTLSCSQTLNHNVMYWYQQKSSQAPKLLFHYYDKDFNNEADTPDNFQSRRPNTSFCFLDIRSPGLGDTAMYLCATSRDHANQETQYFGPGTRLLVL.

The chain is built from TRBV30 and TRBJ2-1; D could derive from TRBD1 or TRBD2 (6 bases each). Between the trimmed V and J ends, which lost 2 bases and 2 bases, there was a span of 13 bases. CDR3 size: 15 residues. In germline, CDR1 is GTSNPN, CDR2 SVGIG (reference sequence). CDR3 nucleotide sequence: TGTGCCTGGAGTCCGTTAGGGGGGACCTACAATGAGCAGTTCTTC. Amino acids: CAWSPLGGTYNEQFF.

There are a few counts of this clone. The chain combines TRBV11-2 with TRBJ2-5; 10 nucleotides line up with TRBD2. Germline V lookup: CDR1 SGHAT, CDR2 FQNNGV. The CDR3 totals 16 residues. With V trimmed by 5 bases and J by 4 bases, 10 bases remained unmatched. The CDR3 DNA follows: TGTGCCAGCAGCCCTGGTAGCGGGAGGACGGGAGAGACCCAGTACTTC. This gives the protein CASSPGSGRTGETQYF.

The genes are TRBV5-1 and TRBJ2-2; D ambiguous. This CDR3 has 14 amino acids. CDR1 and CDR2 (germline): SGHRS, YFSETQ. The V end lost 4 bases, the J end lost 8 bases, and 15 bases lay between the germline ends. The CDR3 region has the DNA TGCGCCAGCAGCCCCGACATTAACGGAGGGGAGCTGTTTTTT. This sequence encodes CASSPDINGGELFF.

V and J are TRBV20-1 and TRBJ1-6; D is uncertain. CDR3 length: 10 residues. Germline V lookup: CDR1 DFQATT, CDR2 SNEGSKA (reference sequence). V lost 5 bases to trimming and J lost 9 bases, with 5 bases between them. The CDR3 is CSALPSPLHF. The CDR3 coding sequence is TGCAGTGCTCTCCCTTCACCCCTCCACTTT.

The chain combines TRBV30 with TRBJ2-7, with D unresolved. The germline V gene has CDR1 GTSNPN and CDR2 SVGIG (reference sequence). V was cut by 0 bases and J by 2 bases, with 14 bases left in between. The CDR3 is 15 residues long. CDR3 nucleotide sequence: TGTGCCTGGAGTGTACCCGGAAAATCGGCCTACGAGCAGTACTTC. It encodes CAWSVPGKSAYEQYF.

V usage is TRBV6-1 and J usage is TRBJ2-1; 7 bases align to TRBD2. CDR3 length: 15 amino acids. V lost 6 bases, J lost 6 bases, and 11 bases stayed unmatched. Germline V gene data show CDR1 as MNHNS and CDR2 as SASEGT. The CDR3 is CASRSQRGEGNEQFF. The CDR3 coding sequence is TGTGCCAGCAGATCTCAACGGGGGGAGGGCAATGAGCAGTTCTTC.

The chain couples TRBV5-4 to TRBJ1-3, with 9 bases aligning to TRBD1. From germline, CDR1 is SGHNT and CDR2 YYREEE (reference sequence). With V trimmed by 4 bases and J by 4 bases, 6 bases remained unmatched. CDR3 length equals 15 residues. The CDR3 region has the DNA TGTGCCAGCAGCCCGAGACAGGGGGACGGAAACACCATATATTTT. Protein product: CASSPRQGDGNTIYF.

The CDR3 DNA is TGTGCCATCAGTGCACTTTCTGACACCAACACCGGGGAGCTGTTTTTT. Its translation is CAISALSDTNTGELFF. The J gene is TRBJ2-2, the V gene TRBV10-3; D call uncertain. The germline V gene has CDR1 ENHRY and CDR2 SYGVKD. The length of the CDR3 is 16 residues. The V gene lost 4 bases and the J gene lost 2 bases, with 14 bases spanning the gap.

This clone was seen once. The V gene is TRBV7-6, the J gene TRBJ2-2; D is undetermined. The germline V gene encodes CDR1 SGHVS and CDR2 FNYEAQ. V shed 0 bases and J shed 10 bases, with 12 bases lying between them. CDR3 size: 14 residues. The CDR3, as DNA: TGTGCCAGCAGCTTAGCGAAGCTGCCAACGGAGCTGTTTTTT. Protein product: CASSLAKLPTELFF.

This clone appeared once. This sample also contains other DNA sequences that code for the same CDR3. The chain combines TRBV18 with TRBJ2-2; 7 nucleotides align to TRBD1. V gave up 6 bases and J gave up 0 bases; unmatched junction bases: 4. Germline V gene lookup returns CDR1 KGHSH and CDR2 LQKENI. CDR3 length: 15 amino acids. The CDR3 here is CASSDGTANTGELFF. In nucleotides, the CDR3 is TGTGCCAGCTCGGACGGGACAGCGAACACCGGGGAGCTGTTTTTT.

The V call is TRBV28, the J call TRBJ2-1, with D possibly called TRBD1 or TRBD2 (5 bases each). V was clipped by 6 bases and J by 5 bases, with 23 bases between them. The CDR3 totals 17 residues. Germline CDR1 reads MDHEN; CDR2 reads SYDVKM. The CDR3 reads CASSSPAYRGANNEQFF. In DNA form, the CDR3 reads TGTGCCAGCAGCTCCCCCGCGTACCGAGGGGCAAACAATGAGCAGTTCTTC.

The V gene is TRBV5-4, the J gene TRBJ1-4; 8 nucleotides match TRBD1. The CDR3 spans 14 residues. V was clipped by 0 bases and J by 7 bases; unmatched bases: 2. CDR1 SGHNT and CDR2 YYREEE come from the germline V gene (reference sequence). The CDR3 spells CASSLAGGSEKLFF. The CDR3 nucleotides read TGTGCCAGCAGCTTGGCAGGGGGCAGTGAAAAACTGTTTTTT. Variable domain in full (rest from reference TRBV5-4 and TRBJ1-4): ETGVTQSPTHLIKTRGQQVTLRCSSQSGHNTVSWYQQALGQGPQFIFQYYREEENGRGNFPPRFSGLQFPNYSSELNVNALELDDSALYLCASSLAGGSEKLFFGSGTQLSVL.

Concerning this clone itself: The same CDR3 also results from other DNA sequences found in this sample. The chain is built from TRBV28 and TRBJ1-1; D not certain. The CDR3 loop spans 13 amino acids. Trimming left V 3 bases short and J 3 bases short, with 8 bases between. Germline loops: CDR1 MDHEN, CDR2 SYDVKM. Here the CDR3 DNA reads TGTGCCAGCAGTTTGGGCAGCTACACTGAAGCTTTCTTT. It codes for CASSLGSYTEAFF.

The chain is built from TRBV25-1 and TRBJ2-5; D possibly corresponds to TRBD2 (6 bases). The V gene lost 6 bases and the J gene lost 5 bases, with 19 bases spanning the gap. Germline values: CDR1 MGHDK, CDR2 SYGVNS. This CDR3 is built from 15 residues. The CDR3 sequence is CASSPGGSVRETQYF. The CDR3 bases are TGTGCCAGCAGCCCCGGGGGTAGCGTGAGGGAGACCCAGTACTTC. The full variable domain, rest sourced from reference TRBV25-1 and TRBJ2-5, is EADIYQTPRYLVIGTGKKITLECSQTMGHDKMYWYQQDPGMELHLIHYSYGVNSTEKGDLSSESTVSRIRTEHFPLTLESARPSHTSQYLCASSPGGSVRETQYFGPGTRLLVL.

The chain uses TRBV30 and TRBJ1-4; 8 bases match TRBD1. There are 13 residues in the CDR3. Per germline, CDR1 GTSNPN and CDR2 SVGIG (reference sequence). The V segment lost 3 bases and the J segment 8 bases; nucleotides outside the gene matches: 5. The CDR3 loop is CAWSGQGREKLFF. The CDR3 nucleotides read TGTGCCTGGAGCGGACAGGGCCGGGAAAAACTGTTTTTT.